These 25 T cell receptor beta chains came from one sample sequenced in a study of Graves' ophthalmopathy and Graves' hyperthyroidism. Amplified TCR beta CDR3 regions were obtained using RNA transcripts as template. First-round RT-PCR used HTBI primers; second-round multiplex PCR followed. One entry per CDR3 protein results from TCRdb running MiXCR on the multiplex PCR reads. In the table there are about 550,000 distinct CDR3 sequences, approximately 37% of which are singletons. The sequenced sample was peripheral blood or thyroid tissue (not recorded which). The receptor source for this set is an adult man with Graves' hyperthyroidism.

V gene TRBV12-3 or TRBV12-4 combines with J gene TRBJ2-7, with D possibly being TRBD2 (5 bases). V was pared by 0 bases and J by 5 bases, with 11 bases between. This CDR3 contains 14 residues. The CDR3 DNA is TGTGCCAGCAGTTTAGCGGGAGTTGGGCACGAGCAGTACTTC. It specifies CASSLAGVGHEQYF.

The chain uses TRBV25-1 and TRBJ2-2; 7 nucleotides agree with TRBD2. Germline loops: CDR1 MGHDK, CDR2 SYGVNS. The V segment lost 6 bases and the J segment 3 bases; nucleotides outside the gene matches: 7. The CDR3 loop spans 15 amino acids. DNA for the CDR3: TGTGCCAGCAGCAAACTAGCGCCAGACACCGGGGAGCTGTTTTTT. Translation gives CASSKLAPDTGELFF.

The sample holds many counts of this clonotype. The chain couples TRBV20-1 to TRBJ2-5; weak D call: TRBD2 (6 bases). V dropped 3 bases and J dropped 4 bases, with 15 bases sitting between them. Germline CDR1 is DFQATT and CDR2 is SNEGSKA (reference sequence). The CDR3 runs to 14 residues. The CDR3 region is CSARETSSGETQYF. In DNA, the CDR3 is TGCAGTGCTAGGGAAACTAGCAGCGGAGAGACCCAGTACTTC.

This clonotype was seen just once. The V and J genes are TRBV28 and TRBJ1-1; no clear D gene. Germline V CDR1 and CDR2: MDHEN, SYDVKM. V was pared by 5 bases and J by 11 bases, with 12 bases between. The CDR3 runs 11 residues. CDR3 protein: CASSPLPRAFF. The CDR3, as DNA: TGTGCCAGCAGTCCCCTCCCCAGGGCTTTCTTT.

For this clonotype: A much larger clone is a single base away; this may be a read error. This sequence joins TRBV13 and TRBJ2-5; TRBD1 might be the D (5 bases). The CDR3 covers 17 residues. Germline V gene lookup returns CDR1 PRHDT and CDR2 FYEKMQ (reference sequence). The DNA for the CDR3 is TGTGCCAGCAGCCATACCGTGGGGCAGGGCCACCAAGAGGCCCAGTACTTC. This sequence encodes CASSHTVGQGHQEAQYF.

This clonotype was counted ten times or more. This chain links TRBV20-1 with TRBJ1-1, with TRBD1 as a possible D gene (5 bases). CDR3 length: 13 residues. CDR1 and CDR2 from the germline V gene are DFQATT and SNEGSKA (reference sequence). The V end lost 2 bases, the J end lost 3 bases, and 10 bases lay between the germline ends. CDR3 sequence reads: CSARQGGYTEAFF. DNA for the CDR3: TGCAGTGCTAGACAGGGAGGGTACACTGAAGCTTTCTTT.

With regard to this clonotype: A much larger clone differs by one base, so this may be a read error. The CDR3 coding sequence is TGTGCCAGCAGCCAAGGCCGACGGTACTACGAGCAGTACTTC. Protein product: CASSQGRRYYEQYF. V usage is TRBV3-1 and J usage is TRBJ2-7; D gene unclear. Trimming left V 1 base short and J 3 bases short, with 10 bases between. In germline, CDR1 is LGHDT, CDR2 YNNKEL (reference sequence). The CDR3 is 14 amino acids.

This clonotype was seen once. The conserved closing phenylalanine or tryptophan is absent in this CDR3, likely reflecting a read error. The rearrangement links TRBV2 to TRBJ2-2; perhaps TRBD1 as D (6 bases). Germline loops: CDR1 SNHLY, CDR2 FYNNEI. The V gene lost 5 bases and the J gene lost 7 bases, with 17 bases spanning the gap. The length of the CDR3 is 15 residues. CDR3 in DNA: TGTGCCAGCAGTTTAGAGTGGGACACTAGCGGGGAGCTGTTTCTT. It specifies CASSLEWDTSGELFL.

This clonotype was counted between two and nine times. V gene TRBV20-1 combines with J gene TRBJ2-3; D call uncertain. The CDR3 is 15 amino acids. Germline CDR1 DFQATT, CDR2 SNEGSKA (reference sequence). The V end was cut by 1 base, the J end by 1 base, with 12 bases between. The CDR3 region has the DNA TGCAGTGCTAGAGTTCTGGCCGGTCGCACAGATACGCAGTATTTT. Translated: CSARVLAGRTDTQYF.

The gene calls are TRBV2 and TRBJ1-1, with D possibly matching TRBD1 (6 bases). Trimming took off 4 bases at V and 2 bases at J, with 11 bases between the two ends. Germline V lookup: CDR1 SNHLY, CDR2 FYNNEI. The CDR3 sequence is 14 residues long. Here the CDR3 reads CASSVRQANTEAFF. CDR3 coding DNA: TGTGCCAGCAGTGTCCGACAGGCAAACACTGAAGCTTTCTTT. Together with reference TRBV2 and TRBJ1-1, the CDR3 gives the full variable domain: EPEVTQTPSHQVTQMGQEVILRCVPISNHLYFYWYRQILGQKVEFLVSFYNNEISEKSEIFDDQFSVERPDGSNFTLKIRSTKLEDSAMYFCASSVRQANTEAFFGQGTRLTVV.

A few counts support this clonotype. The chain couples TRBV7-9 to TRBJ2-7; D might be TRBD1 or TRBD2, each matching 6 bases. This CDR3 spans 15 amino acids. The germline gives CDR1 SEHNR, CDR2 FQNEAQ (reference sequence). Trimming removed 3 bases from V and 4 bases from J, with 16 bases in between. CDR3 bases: TGTGCCAGCAGCTTCCGGGGGCGCGGGGCTTACGAGCAGTACTTC. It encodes CASSFRGRGAYEQYF.

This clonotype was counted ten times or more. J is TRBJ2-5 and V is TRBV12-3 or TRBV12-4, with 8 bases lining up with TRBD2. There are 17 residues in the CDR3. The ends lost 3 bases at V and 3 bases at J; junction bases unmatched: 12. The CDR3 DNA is TGTGCCAGCAGTTTTTGGGTGCCGGGCGGGAGGAAAGAGACCCAGTACTTC. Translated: CASSFWVPGGRKETQYF.

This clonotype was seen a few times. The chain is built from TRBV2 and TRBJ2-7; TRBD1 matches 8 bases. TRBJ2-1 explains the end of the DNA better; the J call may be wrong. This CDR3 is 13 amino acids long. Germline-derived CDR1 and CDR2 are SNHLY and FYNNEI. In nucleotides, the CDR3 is TGTGCCAGCAGTCCGACAGGGGACAATGAGCAGTTCTTC. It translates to CASSPTGDNEQFF.

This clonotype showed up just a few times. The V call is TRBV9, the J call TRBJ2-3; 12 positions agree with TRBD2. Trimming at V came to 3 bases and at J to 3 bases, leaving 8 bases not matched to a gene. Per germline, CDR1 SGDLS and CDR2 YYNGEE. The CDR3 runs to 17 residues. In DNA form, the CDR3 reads TGTGCCAGCAGCGATCGACTAGCGGGAGAGGGTACAGATACGCAGTATTTT. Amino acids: CASSDRLAGEGTDTQYF.

The CDR3 spells CASSGRQGSQPQHF. The CDR3 bases are TGTGCCAGCAGTGGAAGACAGGGAAGTCAGCCCCAGCATTTT. This sequence joins TRBV12-3 or TRBV12-4 and TRBJ1-5, with TRBD1 identical over 7 bases. With 5 bases clipped from V and 6 bases from J, the junction kept 7 bases outside the gene matches. This CDR3 contains 14 residues.

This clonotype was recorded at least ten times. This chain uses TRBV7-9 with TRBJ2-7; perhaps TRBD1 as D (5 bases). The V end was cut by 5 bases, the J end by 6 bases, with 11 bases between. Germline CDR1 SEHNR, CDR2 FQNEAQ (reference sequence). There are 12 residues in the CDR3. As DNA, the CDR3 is TGTGCCAGCAGCCCCAAAGGGGCCGAGCAGTACTTC. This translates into CASSPKGAEQYF.

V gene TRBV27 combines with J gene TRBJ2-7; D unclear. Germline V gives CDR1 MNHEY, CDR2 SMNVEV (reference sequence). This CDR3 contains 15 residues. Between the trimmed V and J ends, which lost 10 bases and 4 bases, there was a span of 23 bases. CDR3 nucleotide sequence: TGTGCCACCGGCCCCTCGCTCGGCGGACCGTACGAGCAGTACTTC. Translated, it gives CATGPSLGGPYEQYF.

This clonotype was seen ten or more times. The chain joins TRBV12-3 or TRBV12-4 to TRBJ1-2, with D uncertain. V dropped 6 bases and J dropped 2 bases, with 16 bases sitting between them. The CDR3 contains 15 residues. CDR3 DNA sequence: TGTGCCAGCAGCCGAGCTTCGTACGGAAACTATGGCTACACCTTC. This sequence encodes CASSRASYGNYGYTF.

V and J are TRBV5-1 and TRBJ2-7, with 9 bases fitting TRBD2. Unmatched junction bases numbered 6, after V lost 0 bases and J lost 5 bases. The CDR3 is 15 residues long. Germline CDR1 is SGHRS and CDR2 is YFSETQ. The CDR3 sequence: CASSLGGRASNEQYF. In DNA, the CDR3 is TGCGCCAGCAGCTTGGGCGGGAGGGCTTCCAACGAGCAGTACTTC.

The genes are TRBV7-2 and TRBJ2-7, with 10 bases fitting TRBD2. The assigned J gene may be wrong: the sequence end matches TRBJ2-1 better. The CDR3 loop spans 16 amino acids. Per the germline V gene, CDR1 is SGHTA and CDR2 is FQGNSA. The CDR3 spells CASSSSLAGVFSEQFF. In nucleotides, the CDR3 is TGTGCCAGCAGCTCTTCGCTAGCGGGGGTCTTCAGTGAGCAGTTCTTC.

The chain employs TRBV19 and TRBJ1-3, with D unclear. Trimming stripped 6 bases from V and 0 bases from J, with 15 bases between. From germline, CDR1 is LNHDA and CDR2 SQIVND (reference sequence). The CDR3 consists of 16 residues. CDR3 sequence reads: CASSGFTGYSGNTIYF. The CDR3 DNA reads TGTGCCAGTAGCGGATTTACGGGATACTCTGGAAACACCATATATTTT. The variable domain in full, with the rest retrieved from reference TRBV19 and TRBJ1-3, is DGGITQSPKYLFRKEGQNVTLSCEQNLNHDAMYWYRQDPGQGLRLIYYSQIVNDFQKGDIAEGYSVSREKKESFPLTVTSAQKNPTAFYLCASSGFTGYSGNTIYFGEGSWLTVV.

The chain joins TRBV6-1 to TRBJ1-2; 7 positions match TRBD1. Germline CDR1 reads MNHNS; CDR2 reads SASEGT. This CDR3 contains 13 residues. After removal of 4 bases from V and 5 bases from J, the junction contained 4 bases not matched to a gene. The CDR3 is CASSVLGQYGYTF. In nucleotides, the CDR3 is TGTGCCAGCAGTGTTCTGGGACAGTATGGCTACACCTTC.

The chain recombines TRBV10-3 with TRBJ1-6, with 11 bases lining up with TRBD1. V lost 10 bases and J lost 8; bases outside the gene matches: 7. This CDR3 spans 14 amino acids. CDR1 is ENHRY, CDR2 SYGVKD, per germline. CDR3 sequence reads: CASAGTGGDSPLHF. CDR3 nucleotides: TGTGCCAGCGCGGGGACAGGGGGTGATTCACCCCTCCACTTT.

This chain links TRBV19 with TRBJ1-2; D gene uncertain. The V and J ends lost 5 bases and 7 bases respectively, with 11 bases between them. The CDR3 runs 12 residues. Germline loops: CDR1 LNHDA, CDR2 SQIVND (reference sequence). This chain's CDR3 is CASSARRGGYTF. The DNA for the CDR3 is TGTGCCAGTAGTGCCAGACGGGGTGGCTACACCTTC.

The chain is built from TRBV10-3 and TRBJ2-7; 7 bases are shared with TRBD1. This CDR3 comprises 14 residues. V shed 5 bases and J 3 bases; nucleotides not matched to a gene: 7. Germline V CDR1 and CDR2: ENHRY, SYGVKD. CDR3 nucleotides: TGTGCCATCAGTTTCCCGGGACAGAACTACGAGCAGTACTTC. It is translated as CAISFPGQNYEQYF.